This T cell receptor (beta chain) was observed in a study of T cell responses to AZD1222 COVID-19 vaccine. Study-level results: Across spike, vaccine-associated CD4 TCRs were found, dominant at 160-218 and 743-854. The number of AZD1222 recipients seropositive at baseline was only six. Donor demographics were predominantly white British with a female majority; clonal diversity may be underestimated. The breadth and depth of Spike-specific TCRs increased once two AZD1222 doses had been given.

Germline CDR1 is SGHTA and CDR2 is FQGTGA. Trimming left V 2 bases short and J 4 bases short, with 11 bases between. CDR3 length equals 14 residues. TCRdb's table, derived via immunoSEQ multiplex PCR, lists solely in-frame clones and lacks some. The sample holds fewer than 85,000 clones; 70% to 90% are singletons and the top ten take approximately 19%. Regarding this clone: Its antigen is unknown.

This clonotype was obtained from an adult in good health. The chain is built from TRBV7-3 and TRBJ1-2; D is undetermined. Sample: peripheral blood, taken on day 0 of AZD1222 vaccination. The CDR3 DNA follows: TGTGCCAGCAGCTTATCTCCGGACTCCTATGGCTACACCTTC. It is translated as CASSLSPDSYGYTF. The full variable domain, its missing parts supplied by reference TRBV7-3 and TRBJ1-2, is GAGVSQTPSNKVTEKGKYVELRCDPISGHTALYWYRQSLGQGPEFLIYFQGTGAADDSGLPNDRFFAVRPEGSVSTLKIQRTERGDSAVYLCASSLSPDSYGYTFGSGTRLTVV.